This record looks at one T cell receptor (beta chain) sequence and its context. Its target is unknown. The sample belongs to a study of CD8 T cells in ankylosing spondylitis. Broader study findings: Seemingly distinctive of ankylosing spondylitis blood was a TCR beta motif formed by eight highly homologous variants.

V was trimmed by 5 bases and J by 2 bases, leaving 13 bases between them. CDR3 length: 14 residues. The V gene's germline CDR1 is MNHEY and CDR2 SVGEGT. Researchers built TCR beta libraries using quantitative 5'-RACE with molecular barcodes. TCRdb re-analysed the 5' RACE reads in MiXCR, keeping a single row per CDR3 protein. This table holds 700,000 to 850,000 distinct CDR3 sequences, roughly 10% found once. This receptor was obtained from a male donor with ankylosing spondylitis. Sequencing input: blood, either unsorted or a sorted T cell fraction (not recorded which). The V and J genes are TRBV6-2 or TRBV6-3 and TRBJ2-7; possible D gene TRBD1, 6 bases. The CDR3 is CASSTRKGAYEQYF. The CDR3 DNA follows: TGTGCCAGCAGTACCAGGAAGGGGGCCTACGAGCAGTACTTC.